The 21 T cell receptor beta chains presented below share a single source sample, sequenced in a study of CD8+ T cells in alopecia areata. RNA extraction and reverse transcription yielded cDNA as sequencing template. TCRdb's table, derived via immunoSEQ multiplex PCR, lists solely in-frame clones and lacks some. The sample records approximately 45,000 clones, around 71% being singletons. The treatment here: oral pan-JAK inhibitor, 5-10 mg twice daily. The sample here was CD8+ T cells sorted from blood, taken at week 4, from a patient treated with tofacitinib. These receptors were obtained from a human donor with alopecia areata.

The rearrangement uses TRBV29-1 and TRBJ2-7; 7 bases fit TRBD1. CDR3 size: 14 residues. The V segment lost 3 bases and the J segment 2 bases; nucleotides outside the gene matches: 7. Germline V gene data show CDR1 as SQVTM and CDR2 as ANQGSEA. The CDR3 nucleotides are TGCAGCGTTGACGGACAGGATAAACCCTACGAGCAGTACTTC. It yields the protein CSVDGQDKPYEQYF.

To note about this clone: The same CDR3 also results from other DNA sequences found in this sample. The genes are TRBV4-3 and TRBJ2-7; no reliable D call. V was pared by 0 bases and J by 2 bases, with 5 bases between. CDR1 is LGHNA and CDR2 is YSLEER in the germline V gene. CDR3 length equals 13 residues. In nucleotides, the CDR3 is TGCGCCAGCAGCCAAGACAGGACCTACGAGCAGTACTTC. Amino acids: CASSQDRTYEQYF.

The J gene is TRBJ2-3, the V gene TRBV25-1; no firm D call. This CDR3 is built from 14 residues. V was trimmed by 6 bases and J by 0 bases, leaving 10 bases between them. Per germline, CDR1 MGHDK and CDR2 SYGVNS. CDR3 DNA sequence: TGTGCCAGCAGCGTTCTAGGGAGCACAGATACGCAGTATTTT. This gives the protein CASSVLGSTDTQYF.

V gene TRBV6-6 combines with J gene TRBJ1-5, with TRBD1 matching over 7 bases. Unmatched junction bases numbered 9, after V lost 7 bases and J lost 3 bases. The CDR3 loop spans 15 amino acids. From germline, CDR1 is MNHNY and CDR2 SVGAGI (reference sequence). The CDR3, as DNA: TGTGCCAGCAACAAGGCCAGGGGGTCCAATCAGCCCCAGCATTTT. Protein: CASNKARGSNQPQHF.

The chain is built from TRBV10-2 and TRBJ2-7, with a possible D match to TRBD2 (5 bases). V was pared by 3 bases and J by 0 bases, with 12 bases between. Germline V CDR1 and CDR2: WSHSY, SAAADI. The CDR3 is made up of 15 amino acids. The CDR3 coding sequence is TGCGCCAGCAGTGATTCGACGGGGTCCTCCTACGAGCAGTACTTC. The encoded protein is CASSDSTGSSYEQYF.

The chain couples TRBV29-1 to TRBJ2-1; D might be TRBD2 (7 bases). Germline V CDR1 and CDR2: SQVTM, ANQGSEA. V was shortened by 7 bases and J by 6 bases, with 22 bases between the two germline ends. The length of the CDR3 is 15 residues. CDR3 protein: CSARIGGGPSNEQFF. CDR3 sequence (DNA): TGCAGCGCCCGAATTGGGGGGGGGCCGAGCAATGAGCAGTTCTTC.

This clone was seen a single time. The chain has TRBV29-1 and TRBJ1-2, with D possibly matching TRBD1 (6 bases). V was shortened by 2 bases and J by 7 bases, with 14 bases between the two germline ends. This CDR3 is 13 amino acids long. CDR1 SQVTM and CDR2 ANQGSEA come from the germline V gene. The CDR3 loop is CSVEPTGNRGYTF. For the CDR3, the DNA is TGCAGCGTTGAACCGACAGGTAACCGTGGCTACACCTTC.

The chain recombines TRBV5-4 with TRBJ2-7; TRBD2 matches at 9 bases. Trimming at V came to 4 bases and at J to 3 bases, leaving 11 bases not matched to a gene. CDR1 is SGHNT, CDR2 YYREEE, per germline (reference sequence). CDR3 length: 16 amino acids. CDR3 bases: TGTGCCAGCAGCCCGAGTATAGCGGGGGAGTACTACGAGCAGTACTTC. It specifies CASSPSIAGEYYEQYF.

The rearrangement links TRBV7-9 to TRBJ2-7; D call uncertain. CDR3 size: 12 residues. Germline CDR1 reads SEHNR; CDR2 reads FQNEAQ (reference sequence). V lost 5 bases, J lost 1 base, and 6 bases lay in between. CDR3 in amino acids: CASSARSYEQYF. In DNA form, the CDR3 reads TGTGCCAGCAGCGCGAGATCCTACGAGCAGTACTTC.

This clone came up a few times. The V call is TRBV2, the J call TRBJ2-3; no reliable D call. The CDR3 is 13 amino acids. The germline CDR1 and CDR2 sequences are SNHLY and FYNNEI. Trimming left V 3 bases short and J 6 bases short, with 10 bases between. The CDR3 nucleotides read TGTGCCAGCAGTGACGCCCATGCGGATACGCAGTATTTT. Its protein is CASSDAHADTQYF.

This clone appeared once. The chain has TRBV30 and TRBJ2-1; 7 bases fit TRBD2. Germline V gene data show CDR1 as GTSNPN and CDR2 as SVGIG (reference sequence). The V segment lost 2 bases and the J segment 9 bases; nucleotides outside the gene matches: 1. This CDR3 region has 11 residues. The CDR3 region is CAWSSGGEQFF. DNA of the CDR3: TGTGCCTGGAGTTCGGGGGGTGAGCAGTTCTTC.

This clone was seen more than once but under ten times. In DNA form, the CDR3 reads TGCAGCGTTGAGGGGAAGGGGGCGTCTAACTATGGCTACACCTTC. It codes for CSVEGKGASNYGYTF. The rearrangement uses TRBV29-1 and TRBJ1-2, with 7 bases that match TRBD1. Germline-derived CDR1 and CDR2 are SQVTM and ANQGSEA. This CDR3 region has 15 residues. Germline trimming cut 3 bases from V and 0 bases from J; bases unmatched to any gene: 7.

The CDR3 nucleotides read TGTGCCAGCAGCGGGGACAGGGAAAAGTTCTTC. It yields the protein CASSGDREKFF. The chain uses TRBV13 and TRBJ2-1; the match to TRBD1 covers 9 bases. Germline V gives CDR1 PRHDT, CDR2 FYEKMQ (reference sequence). The V and J ends lost 5 bases and 14 bases, in that order; junction bases with no gene match: 4. The CDR3 runs 11 residues.

In this sample, this clone turned up a few times. This chain uses TRBV7-6 with TRBJ1-1; D is perhaps TRBD1 (5 bases). The CDR3 extends over 13 amino acids. Trimming left V 1 base short and J 6 bases short, with 9 bases between. The germline gives CDR1 SGHVS, CDR2 FNYEAQ. The CDR3 nucleotides are TGTGCCAGCAGCTTAGAAGGAGGGGCTGAAGCTTTCTTT. Translation: CASSLEGGAEAFF. Variable domain in full (rest from reference TRBV7-6 and TRBJ1-1): GAGVSQSPRYKVTKRGQDVALRCDPISGHVSLYWYRQALGQGPEFLTYFNYEAQQDKSGLPNDRFSAERPEGSISTLTIQRTEQRDSAMYRCASSLEGGAEAFFGQGTRLTVV.

This clone is a singleton in its sample. The chain combines TRBV7-2 with TRBJ1-1, with D possibly TRBD1 on 5 matching bases. V was pared by 4 bases and J by 3 bases, with 15 bases between. This CDR3 contains 15 residues. The germline CDR1 and CDR2 sequences are SGHTA and FQGNSA. The CDR3 reads CASSSRGYPYTEAFF. DNA for the CDR3: TGTGCCAGCAGCTCGCGGGGCTACCCTTACACTGAAGCTTTCTTT.

This clone was counted only a few times. The chain recombines TRBV30 with TRBJ2-3, with TRBD2 matching 11 bases. Trimming removed 4 bases from V and 4 bases from J; junction bases left unmatched: 4. Germline CDR1 and CDR2: GTSNPN and SVGIG (reference sequence). The CDR3 sequence is 14 residues long. CDR3 sequence: CAWTLAGGADTQYF. CDR3 nucleotide sequence: TGTGCCTGGACCCTAGCGGGGGGTGCAGATACGCAGTATTTT.

The J gene is TRBJ2-1, the V gene TRBV19, with D maybe TRBD2 (6 bases). Germline assignment: CDR1 LNHDA and CDR2 SQIVND (reference sequence). Trimming left V 5 bases short and J 4 bases short, with 18 bases between. The CDR3 has 16 amino acids. CDR3: CASSFGSGGEYNEQFF. CDR3 nucleotide sequence: TGTGCCAGTAGTTTCGGGAGTGGCGGGGAATACAATGAGCAGTTCTTC.

V is TRBV29-1 and J is TRBJ2-7; 7 positions match TRBD1. The CDR3 covers 14 residues. With 2 bases clipped from V and 2 bases from J, the junction kept 6 bases outside the gene matches. CDR1 and CDR2 from the germline V gene are SQVTM and ANQGSEA. The CDR3 DNA reads as TGCAGCGTTGAAATCGGGGACAGCCCCTACGAGCAGTACTTC. Protein sequence: CSVEIGDSPYEQYF.

The rearrangement joins TRBV18 to TRBJ2-3, with 7 bases that match TRBD1. Germline CDR1 and CDR2: KGHSH and LQKENI. The CDR3 length is 15 residues. V trimming: 6 bases; J trimming: 2 bases; junction bases outside the gene matches: 8. CDR3 loop: CASSPDRDPTDTQYF. DNA for the CDR3: TGTGCCAGCTCGCCCGACAGGGACCCCACAGATACGCAGTATTTT. Filled out from reference TRBV18 and TRBJ2-3, the complete variable domain reads NAGVMQNPRHLVRRRGQEARLRCSPMKGHSHVYWYRQLPEEGLKFMVYLQKENIIDESGMPKERFSAEFPKEGPSILRIQQVVRGDSAAYFCASSPDRDPTDTQYFGPGTRLTVL.

CDR3 sequence reads: CASSFGRGVFGGYTF. The CDR3 nucleotides read TGTGCCAGCAGCTTCGGACGAGGGGTATTCGGTGGCTACACCTTC. The chain employs TRBV7-2 and TRBJ1-2, with TRBD1 as a possible D gene (5 bases). V lost 3 bases and J lost 7, with 18 bases in between. CDR1 SGHTA and CDR2 FQGNSA come from the germline V gene. The CDR3 consists of 15 residues. Full variable domain (rest looked up from reference TRBV7-2 and TRBJ1-2): GAGVSQSPSNKVTEKGKDVELRCDPISGHTALYWYRQSLGQGLEFLIYFQGNSAPDKSGLPSDRFSAERTGGSVSTLTIQRTQQEDSAVYLCASSFGRGVFGGYTFGSGTRLTVV.

The rearrangement links TRBV29-1 to TRBJ2-7; TRBD1 matches 10 bases. V was pared by 7 bases and J by 5 bases, with 5 bases of the junction left unmatched. The germline CDR1 and CDR2 sequences are SQVTM and ANQGSEA. This CDR3 comprises 12 residues. The CDR3 DNA reads as TGCAGCGCCCGGGACAGGGGTCACGAGCAGTACTTC. Its protein is CSARDRGHEQYF.